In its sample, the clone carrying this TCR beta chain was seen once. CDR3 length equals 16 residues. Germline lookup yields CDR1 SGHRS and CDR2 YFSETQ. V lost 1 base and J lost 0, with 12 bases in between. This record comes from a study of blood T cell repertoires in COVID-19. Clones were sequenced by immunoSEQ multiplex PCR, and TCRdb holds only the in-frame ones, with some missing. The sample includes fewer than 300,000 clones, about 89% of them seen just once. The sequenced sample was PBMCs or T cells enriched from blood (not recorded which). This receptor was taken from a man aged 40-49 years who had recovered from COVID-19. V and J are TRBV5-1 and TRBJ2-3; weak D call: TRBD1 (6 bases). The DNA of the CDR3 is TGCGCCAGCAGCTTGACAGCCGGACAGAGCACAGATACGCAGTATTTT. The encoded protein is CASSLTAGQSTDTQYF.